This record concerns one T cell receptor beta chain sequence. Its antigen is as yet unknown. The ends lost 1 base at V and 7 bases at J; junction bases unmatched: 9. The V gene's germline CDR1 is SGHRS and CDR2 YFSETQ. This CDR3 comprises 16 residues. Clones were sequenced by immunoSEQ multiplex PCR, and TCRdb holds only the in-frame ones, with some missing. The table has under 50,000 clones, roughly 88% seen once. This specimen belongs to a study of OX40 agonist ivuxolimab in advanced cancers. The overall study: The mean age was about 57 years, ranging from 23 to 79, with over 70% of participants male.

Study-level results: Circulating CD4+ and CD8+ T cells showed clonal expansion by week 6 at 0.1 to 3.0 mg/kg.

The starting material was CD4+ or CD8+ T cells sorted from blood, obtained in a trial of the OX40 agonist ivuxolimab. The sequence came from an adult with an advanced solid tumor such as melanoma, head and neck, liver or kidney cancer. This rearrangement joins TRBV5-1 to TRBJ2-1; TRBD2 agrees at 9 bases. CDR3 sequence (DNA): TGCGCCAGCAGCTTGTACAGCGGGAGGCCAGGGAATGAGCAGTTCTTC. This translates into CASSLYSGRPGNEQFF.